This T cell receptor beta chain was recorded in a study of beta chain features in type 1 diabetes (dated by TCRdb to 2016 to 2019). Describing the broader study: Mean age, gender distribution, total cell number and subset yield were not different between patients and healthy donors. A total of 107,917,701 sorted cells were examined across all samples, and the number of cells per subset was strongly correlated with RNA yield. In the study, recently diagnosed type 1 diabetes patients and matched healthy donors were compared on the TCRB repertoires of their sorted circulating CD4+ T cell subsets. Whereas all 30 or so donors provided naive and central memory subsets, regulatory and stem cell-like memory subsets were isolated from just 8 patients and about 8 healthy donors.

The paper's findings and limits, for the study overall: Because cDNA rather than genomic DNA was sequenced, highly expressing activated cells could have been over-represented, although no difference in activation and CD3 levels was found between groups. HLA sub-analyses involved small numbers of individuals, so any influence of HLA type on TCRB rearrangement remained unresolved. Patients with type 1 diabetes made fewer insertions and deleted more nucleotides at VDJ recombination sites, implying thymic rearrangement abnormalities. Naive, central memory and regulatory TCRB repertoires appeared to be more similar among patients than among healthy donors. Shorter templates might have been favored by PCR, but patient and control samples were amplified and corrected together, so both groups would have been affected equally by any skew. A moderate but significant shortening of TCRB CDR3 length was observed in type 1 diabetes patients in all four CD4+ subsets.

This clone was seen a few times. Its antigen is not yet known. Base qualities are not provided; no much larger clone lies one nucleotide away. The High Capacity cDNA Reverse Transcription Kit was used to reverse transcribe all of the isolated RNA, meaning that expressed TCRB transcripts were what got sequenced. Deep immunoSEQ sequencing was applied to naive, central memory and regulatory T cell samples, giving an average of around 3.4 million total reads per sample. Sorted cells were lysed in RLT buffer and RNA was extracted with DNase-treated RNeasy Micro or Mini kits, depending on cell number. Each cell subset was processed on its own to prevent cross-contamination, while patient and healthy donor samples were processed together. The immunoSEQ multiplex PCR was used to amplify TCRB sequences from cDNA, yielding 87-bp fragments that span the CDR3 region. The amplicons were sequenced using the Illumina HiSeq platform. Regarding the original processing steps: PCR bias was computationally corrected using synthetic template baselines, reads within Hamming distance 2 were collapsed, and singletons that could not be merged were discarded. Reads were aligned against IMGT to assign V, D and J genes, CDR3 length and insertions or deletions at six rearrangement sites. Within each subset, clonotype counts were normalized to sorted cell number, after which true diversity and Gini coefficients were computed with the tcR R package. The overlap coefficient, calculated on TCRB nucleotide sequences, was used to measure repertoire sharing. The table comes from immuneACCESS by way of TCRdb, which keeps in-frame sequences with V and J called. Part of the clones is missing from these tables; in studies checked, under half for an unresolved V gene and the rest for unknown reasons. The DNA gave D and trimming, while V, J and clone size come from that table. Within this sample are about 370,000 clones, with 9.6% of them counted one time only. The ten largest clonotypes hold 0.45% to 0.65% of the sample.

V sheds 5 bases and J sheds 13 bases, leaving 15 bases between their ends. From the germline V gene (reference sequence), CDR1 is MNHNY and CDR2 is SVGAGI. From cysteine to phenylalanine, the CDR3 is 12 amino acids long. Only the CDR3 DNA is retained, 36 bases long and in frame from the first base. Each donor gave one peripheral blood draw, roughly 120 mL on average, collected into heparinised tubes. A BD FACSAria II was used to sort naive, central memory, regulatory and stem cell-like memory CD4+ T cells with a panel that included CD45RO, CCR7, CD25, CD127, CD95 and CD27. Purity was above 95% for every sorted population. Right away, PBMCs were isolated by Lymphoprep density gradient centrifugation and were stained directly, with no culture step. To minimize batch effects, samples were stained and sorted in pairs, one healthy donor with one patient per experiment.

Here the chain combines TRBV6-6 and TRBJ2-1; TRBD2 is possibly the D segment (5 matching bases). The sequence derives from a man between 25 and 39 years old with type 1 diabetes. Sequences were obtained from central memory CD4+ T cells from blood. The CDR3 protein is CASSPTRMGQFF. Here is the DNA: TGTGCCAGCAGTCCTACTAGGATGGGTCAGTTCTTC.